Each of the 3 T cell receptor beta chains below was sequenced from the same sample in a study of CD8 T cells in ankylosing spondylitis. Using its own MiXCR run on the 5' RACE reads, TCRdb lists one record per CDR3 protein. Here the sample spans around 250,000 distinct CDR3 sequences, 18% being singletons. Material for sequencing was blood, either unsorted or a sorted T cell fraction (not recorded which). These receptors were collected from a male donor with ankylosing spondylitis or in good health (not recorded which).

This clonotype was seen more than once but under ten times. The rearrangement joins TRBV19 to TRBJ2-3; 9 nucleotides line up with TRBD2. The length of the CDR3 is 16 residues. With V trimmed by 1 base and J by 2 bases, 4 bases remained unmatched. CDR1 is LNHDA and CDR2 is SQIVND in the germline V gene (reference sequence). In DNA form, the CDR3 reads TGTGCCAGTAGTATAGTAGCGGGAGCCCTCACAGATACGCAGTATTTT. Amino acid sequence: CASSIVAGALTDTQYF.

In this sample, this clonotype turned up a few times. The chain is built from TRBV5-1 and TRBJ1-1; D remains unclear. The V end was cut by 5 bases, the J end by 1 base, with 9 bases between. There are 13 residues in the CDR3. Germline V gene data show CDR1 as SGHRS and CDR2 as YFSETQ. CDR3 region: CASREHPNTEAFF. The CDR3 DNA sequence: TGCGCCAGCAGGGAACACCCGAACACTGAAGCTTTCTTT.

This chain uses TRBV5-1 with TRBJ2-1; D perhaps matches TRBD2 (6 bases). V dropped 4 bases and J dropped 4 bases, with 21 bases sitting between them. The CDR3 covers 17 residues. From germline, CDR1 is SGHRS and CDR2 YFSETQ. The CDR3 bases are TGCGCCAGCAGCGTAAAATCCCCGGGACTCCTATACAATGAGCAGTTCTTC. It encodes CASSVKSPGLLYNEQFF.